The text below deals with one TCR beta chain. Authors' data handling: For nucleated cells, counts were estimated from reference gene primer amplification. Sequenced by immunoSEQ multiplex PCR; TCRdb stores in-frame clones only, minus some. The V and J calls and the clone size are those of that table, but D and trimming were determined from the DNA. The sample lists about 220,000 clones, about 80% occurring once. V lost 4 bases, J lost 9 bases, and 10 bases stayed unmatched. CDR3 size: 17 residues. Germline-derived CDR1 and CDR2 are LNHNV and YYDKDF (reference sequence). The entry originates in a study of blood T cell repertoires in COVID-19. Study details: From the United States, Italy and Spain came samples of acute and convalescent COVID-19.

This clonotype originated in a woman under 40 who had recovered from COVID-19. This chain uses TRBV15 with TRBJ2-2; 14 nucleotides agree with TRBD2. Specimen: peripheral blood. CDR3: CATSTPGLAGVNRELFF. The CDR3 DNA follows: TGTGCCACCAGCACACCGGGACTAGCGGGAGTGAATCGGGAGCTGTTTTTT.